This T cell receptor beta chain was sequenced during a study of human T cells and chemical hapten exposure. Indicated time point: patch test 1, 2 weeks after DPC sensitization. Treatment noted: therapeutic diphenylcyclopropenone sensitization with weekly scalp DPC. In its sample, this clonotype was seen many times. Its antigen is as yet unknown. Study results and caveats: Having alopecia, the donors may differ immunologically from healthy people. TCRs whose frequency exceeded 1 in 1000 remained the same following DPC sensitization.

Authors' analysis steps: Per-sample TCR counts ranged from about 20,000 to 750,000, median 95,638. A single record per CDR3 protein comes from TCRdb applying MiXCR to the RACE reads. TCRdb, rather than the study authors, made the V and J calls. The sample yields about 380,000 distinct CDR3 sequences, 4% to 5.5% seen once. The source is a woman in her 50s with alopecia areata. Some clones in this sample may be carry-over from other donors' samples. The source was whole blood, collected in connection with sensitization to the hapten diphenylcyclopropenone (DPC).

This CDR3 is CAISESRLAGAEQYF. As DNA, the CDR3 is TGTGCCATCAGTGAGTCGCGACTAGCGGGAGCCGAGCAGTACTTC. V and J are TRBV10-3 and TRBJ2-7, with 12 bases fitting TRBD2. The germline gives CDR1 ENHRY, CDR2 SYGVKD. There are 15 residues in the CDR3. V shed 0 bases, J shed 6 bases, and the junction held 3 bases outside the gene matches.